Sequencing of this T cell receptor beta chain was carried out in a study of shared clonotypes between healthy human individuals. Study information: Each donor contributed plates that comprised three CD4 naive, three CD4 memory, two CD8 naive and one CD8 memory. Study results and limitations: Generally, naive subsets (rather than memory subsets) showed larger estimated richness. Represented diversity (both genetic and exposure-history) was limited by the small number of donors.

Cells designated naive CD8 were CD45RO-negative and were positively selected for CCR7, with terminally differentiated effector memory CD45RA+ cells excluded. Each donor was a Caucasian adult residing in Nashville, Tennessee. Data came from immunoSEQ multiplex PCR; TCRdb stores just in-frame clones and leaves some out. The sample holds about 2 million clones; about 94% are singletons and the top ten take 0.9% to 1.5%. Remarks on this clone: Its antigen is as yet unknown.

Between the trimmed V and J ends, which lost 4 bases and 0 bases, there was a span of 15 bases. This CDR3 comprises 15 residues. Germline assignment: CDR1 SQVTM and CDR2 ANQGSEA. The specimen was naive CD8+ T cells sorted from blood. The chain has TRBV29-1 and TRBJ1-1, with D maybe TRBD1 (6 bases). This TCR came from a young man in good health. DNA for the CDR3: TGCAGCGTTGCCGGGACACAAGACATGAACACTGAAGCTTTCTTT. Encoded protein: CSVAGTQDMNTEAFF. The full variable domain, completed using reference TRBV29-1 and TRBJ1-1, is SAVISQKPSRDICQRGTSLTIQCQVDSQVTMMFWYRQQPGQSLTLIATANQGSEATYESGFVIDKFPISRPNLTFSTLTVSNMSPEDSSIYLCSVAGTQDMNTEAFFGQGTRLTVV.